This T cell receptor beta chain was sequenced for a study of cytomegalovirus exposure and HLA in healthy donors. Remarks on this clone: An end of the junction does not agree with germline; a read error may underlie this.

The CDR3 sequence is 12 residues long. Germline CDR1 and CDR2: GTSNPN and SVGIG (reference sequence). Vbeta (60) and Jbeta (13) primers were used in the PCR. In the original workflow: Among the unique TCR beta chains that a later analysis counted, about 85 million in all, about 11 million were shared. TCRdb's table, derived via immunoSEQ multiplex PCR, lists solely in-frame clones and lacks some. Clone size and the V and J calls come from that table; the DNA yielded D and trimming. The profile shows about 160,000 clones, 75% to 85% of them singletons. The chain combines TRBV30 with TRBJ2-4; D call uncertain. The sequenced material came from PBMCs. This receptor was taken from a man in his fifties in good health and CMV-seropositive. CDR3 DNA: TGTGCCTGGAGTCAGGATTTAAACAGTCAGTACTTC. This translates into CAWSQDLNSQYF.